The next 7 T cell receptor beta chains were all read from a single sample in a study of somatic mutations in cytotoxic T cells in rheumatoid arthritis. Clones were sequenced by immunoSEQ multiplex PCR, and TCRdb holds only the in-frame ones, with some missing. The sample comprises tens of thousands of clones, approximately 85% of which are singletons, and roughly 7.6% rests with the top ten. The specimen sequenced was CD8+ T cells sorted from blood. The source is an adult with rheumatoid arthritis.

The chain recombines TRBV4-2 with TRBJ1-2; tentatively, D is TRBD1 (5 bases). Between the trimmed V and J ends, which lost 0 bases and 4 bases, there was a span of 12 bases. The germline CDR1 and CDR2 sequences are LGHNA and YNFKEQ. CDR3 length: 15 amino acids. The CDR3 DNA is TGTGCCAGCAGCCAAGAAGGGGCGGATACCTATGGCTACACCTTC. Translating gives CASSQEGADTYGYTF.

The chain is built from TRBV4-1 and TRBJ2-5; 7 bases agree with TRBD2. CDR3 size: 14 residues. V dropped 3 bases and J dropped 3; count of bases not matched to a gene: 4. Germline assignment: CDR1 MGHRA and CDR2 YSYEKL. CDR3 in amino acids: CASSHSLAEETQYF. CDR3 in DNA: TGCGCCAGCAGCCATTCCCTAGCGGAAGAGACCCAGTACTTC.

The J gene is TRBJ2-5, the V gene TRBV12-5; D gene ambiguous. V lost 5 bases, J lost 6 bases, and 7 bases lay in between. Germline CDR1 reads LGHNT; CDR2 reads FRNRAP. The CDR3 is 11 amino acids. DNA of the CDR3: TGTGCTAGTGGTCCCCCTCAGACCCAGTACTTC. Protein sequence: CASGPPQTQYF.

The V gene is TRBV29-1, the J gene TRBJ1-1; D gene ambiguous. CDR1 is SQVTM and CDR2 is ANQGSEA in the germline V gene. The CDR3 is 12 residues long. V was clipped by 5 bases and J by 0 bases, with 7 bases between them. The CDR3: CSVPAVNTEAFF. The CDR3 DNA is TGCAGCGTTCCGGCAGTGAACACTGAAGCTTTCTTT.

V usage is TRBV5-5 and J usage is TRBJ1-5; TRBD1 might be the D (5 bases). Per germline, CDR1 SGHKS and CDR2 YYEKEE (reference sequence). V was clipped by 0 bases and J by 4 bases, with 11 bases between them. This CDR3 contains 15 residues. Written as DNA, the CDR3 is TGTGCCAGCAGCTTGGGGCCGGGACCTAATCAGCCCCAGCATTTT. It encodes CASSLGPGPNQPQHF.

The chain joins TRBV27 to TRBJ2-7; D assignment may be TRBD1 or TRBD2 (5 bases each). Germline-derived CDR1 and CDR2 are MNHEY and SMNVEV (reference sequence). Trimming left V 5 bases short and J 2 bases short, with 13 bases between. CDR3 length: 14 residues. CDR3 nucleotides: TGTGCCAGCAGTCTGGGGCCCGGGACCTACGAGCAGTACTTC. Protein sequence: CASSLGPGTYEQYF.

This clone was picked up one time. The chain joins TRBV4-1 to TRBJ1-1, with unresolved D. The CDR3 consists of 12 residues. CDR1 is MGHRA and CDR2 is YSYEKL in the germline V gene. The V end was cut by 3 bases, the J end by 6 bases, with 8 bases between. The CDR3 sequence is CASSQPPAEAFF. The CDR3 bases are TGCGCCAGCAGCCAGCCCCCCGCTGAAGCTTTCTTT.